The rows below give T cell receptor beta chains drawn from one sample of a study of T cells in Graves' hyperthyroidism and ophthalmopathy. One entry per CDR3 protein results from TCRdb running MiXCR on the multiplex PCR reads. This table has about 520,000 distinct CDR3 sequences, around 22% appearing once. Material: blood. These receptors were collected from a woman in her 30s with Graves' ophthalmopathy. CDR3s include the opening cysteine and the closing phenylalanine or tryptophan. The D gene is left open where the match is weak. Clone size is stated in some rows and not others, as once, few, many or a class when expanded.

J | V | size | D | DNA | CDR3
TRBJ1-5 | TRBV2 | many | . | TGTGCCAGCAGTGCCGACATAAATAGCAATCAGCCCCAGCATTTT | CASSADINSNQPQHF
TRBJ1-1 | TRBV9 | many | . | TGTGCCAGCAACCCCTTGGATCAGGGAAACACTGAAGCTTTCTTT | CASNPLDQGNTEAFF
TRBJ2-5 | TRBV7-8 | many | TRBD2 | TGTGCCAGCAGCTTAAAAGCGGGGGGGAAAGGGACCCAGTACTTC | CASSLKAGGKGTQYF
TRBJ2-7 | TRBV20-1 | . | TRBD2 | TGCAGTGCTAGAGATTGGACTAGCGGGAAGGACGAGCAGTACTTC | CSARDWTSGKDEQYF
TRBJ1-1 | TRBV28 | many | . | TGTGCCAGCAGTTTAAGCCGGATGAACACTGAAGCTTTCTTT | CASSLSRMNTEAFF
TRBJ2-2 | TRBV6-5 | many | . | TGTGCCAGCAGTTTACCCGGGACGGCGAGGACCGGGGAGCTGTTTTTT | CASSLPGTARTGELFF
TRBJ1-2 | TRBV12-3/TRBV12-4 | many | . | TGTGCCAGTTGTAGAGACAGGACTTACTATGGCTACACCTTC | CASCRDRTYYGYTF
TRBJ2-7 | TRBV7-2 | many | . | TGTGCCAGCAGCCCGGACCCCCCCCCATACGAGCAGTACTTC | CASSPDPPPYEQYF
TRBJ1-2 | TRBV3-1 | many | . | TGTGCCAGCAGCCAAGGGGACTTATTCTATGGCTACACCTTC | CASSQGDLFYGYTF
TRBJ2-5 | TRBV10-3 | . | TRBD1 | TGTGCCATCACTTCATCGGGACAGCAAGAGACCCAGTACTTC | CAITSSGQQETQYF
TRBJ1-3 | TRBV6-1 | many | TRBD1 | TGTGCCATCGACAGGGGAAATTCTGGAAACACCATATATTTT | CAIDRGNSGNTIYF
TRBJ2-7 | TRBV6-2/TRBV6-3 | . | . | TGTGCCAGCAGTTACTCGGGCTATACCTACGAGCAGTACTTC | CASSYSGYTYEQYF
TRBJ1-2 | TRBV4-1 | many | TRBD1 | TGCGCCAGCAGCCCCGGGACAGGTCGCTATGGCTACACCTTC | CASSPGTGRYGYTF
TRBJ2-7 | TRBV11-2 | many | . | TGTGCCAGCAGCTTATTACAGGGGGGGGCCTACGAGCAGTACTTC | CASSLLQGGAYEQYF
TRBJ2-7 | TRBV4-1 | many | TRBD1 | TGCGCCAGCAGCCCATTTTGGGACAGGGTCTACGAGCAGTACTTC | CASSPFWDRVYEQYF
TRBJ1-2 | TRBV5-4 | many | TRBD1 | TGTGCCAGCAGCCTAGACAGGGCTCCTAACTATGGCTACACCTTC | CASSLDRAPNYGYTF
TRBJ1-1 | TRBV7-8 | . | TRBD1 | TGTGCCAGCAGCTTAGGGGAGGGGACAGGCCTCACTGAAGCTTTCTTT | CASSLGEGTGLTEAFF
TRBJ2-7 | TRBV11-1 | many | . | TGTGCCAGCAGCCAAGAGGACATTGCATCCGACGAGCAGTACTTC | CASSQEDIASDEQYF
TRBJ2-7 | TRBV6-5 | many | . | TGTGCCAGCAGTTACTCGACAGGAGCGTCCTACGAGCAGTACTTC | CASSYSTGASYEQYF
TRBJ2-5 | TRBV6-2/TRBV6-3 | few | TRBD2 | TGTGCCACCAAAGGGTCCGGGACTAGCGTGGGGCCAGGGGTAGAGGCCCAGTACTTC | CATKGSGTSVGPGVEAQYF
TRBJ2-7 | TRBV24-1 | many | . | TGTGCCACCAGTGATTTCCGGCAGAACGACGAGCAGTACTTC | CATSDFRQNDEQYF
TRBJ2-7 | TRBV12-3/TRBV12-4 | . | TRBD2 | TGTGCCAGCACCTCCCGAGAGGGACTAGCGGGAGCAACCTACGAGCAGTACTTC | CASTSREGLAGATYEQYF
TRBJ2-7 | TRBV6-2/TRBV6-3 | few | TRBD2 | TGTGCCACCGTAAGGGGCGGGAGCTCCTACGAGCAGTACTTC | CATVRGGSSYEQYF
TRBJ1-1 | TRBV11-2 | many | . | TGTGCCAGCAGCGTGAGTGTGAACACTGAAGCTTTCTTT | CASSVSVNTEAFF
TRBJ1-2 | TRBV29-1 | . | . | TGCAGCGTTGAGACACAGAACTATGGCTACACCTTC | CSVETQNYGYTF
TRBJ1-2 | TRBV20-1 | many | . | TGCAGTGCTAGTCGGGAAAACTATGGCTACACCTTC | CSASRENYGYTF
TRBJ2-5 | TRBV19 | few | . | TGTGCCAGTAGTGCATTTTCACAAGAGACCCAGTACTTC | CASSAFSQETQYF